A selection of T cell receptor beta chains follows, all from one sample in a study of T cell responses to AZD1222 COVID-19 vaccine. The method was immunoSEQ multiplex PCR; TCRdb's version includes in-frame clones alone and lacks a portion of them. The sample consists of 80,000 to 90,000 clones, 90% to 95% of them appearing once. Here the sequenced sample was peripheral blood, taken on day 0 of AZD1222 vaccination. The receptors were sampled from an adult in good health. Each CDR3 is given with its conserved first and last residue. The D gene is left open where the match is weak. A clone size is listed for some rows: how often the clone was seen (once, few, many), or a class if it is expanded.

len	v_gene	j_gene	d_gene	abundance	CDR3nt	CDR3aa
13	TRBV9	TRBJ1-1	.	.	TGTGCCAGCAGCGTCGGGTCGAACACTGAAGCTTTCTTT	CASSVGSNTEAFF
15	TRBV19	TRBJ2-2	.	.	TGTGCCAGTTCAGGCCTTGGGCGGACGACCGGGGAGCTGTTTTTT	CASSGLGRTTGELFF
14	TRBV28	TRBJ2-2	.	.	TGTGCCAGCAGTTTCTTCCCGAACACCGGGGAGCTGTTTTTT	CASSFFPNTGELFF
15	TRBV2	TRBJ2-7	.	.	TGTGCCAGCAGTGAAGCGGTACGGTCGGCCTACGAGCAGTACTTC	CASSEAVRSAYEQYF
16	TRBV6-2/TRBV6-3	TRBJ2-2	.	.	TGTGCCAGCAGTTACGGGTGGCTAGCTAAAGTCGGGGAGCTGTTTTTT	CASSYGWLAKVGELFF
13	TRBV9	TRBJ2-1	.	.	TGTGCCAGCAGCGCCACAGGGCAAAATGAGCAGTTCTTC	CASSATGQNEQFF
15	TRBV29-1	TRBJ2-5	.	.	TGCAGCATTCACCCTCTACGGGGGAAACAAGAGACCCAGTACTTC	CSIHPLRGKQETQYF
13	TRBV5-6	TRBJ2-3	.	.	TGTGCCAGCAGCTTGGCGACTTCAGATACGCAGTATTTT	CASSLATSDTQYF
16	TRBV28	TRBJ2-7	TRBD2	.	TGTGCCAGCAGTCCCTCGAATAGCGGGAGTTTCGACGAGCAGTACTTC	CASSPSNSGSFDEQYF
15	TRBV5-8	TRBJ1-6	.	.	TGTGCCAGCAGCCCCGGGACCGCCGGCTTCCAAACCCTCCACTTT	CASSPGTAGFQTLHF
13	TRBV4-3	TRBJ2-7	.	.	TGCGCCAGCAGCCAAGACGCCCGAGCAGAGCAGTACTTC	CASSQDARAEQYF
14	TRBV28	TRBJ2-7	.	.	TGTGCCAGCAGTTTAGGGACTCCCGGTATAGAGCAGTACTTC	CASSLGTPGIEQYF
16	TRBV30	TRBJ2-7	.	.	TGTGCCTGGAGTGTGGGTGAGACAGCTCGATCTTACGAGCAGTACTTC	CAWSVGETARSYEQYF
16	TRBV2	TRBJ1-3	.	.	TGTGCCAGCAGCCCCCCCGAAGGGACAAGAAGAAACACCATATATTTT	CASSPPEGTRRNTIYF
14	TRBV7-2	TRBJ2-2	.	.	TGTGCCAGCAGCTTAGGGCGGGTCGCCGGGGAGCTGTTTTTT	CASSLGRVAGELFF
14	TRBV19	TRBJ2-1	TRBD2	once	TGTGCCTGTACACGACTAGCGGGAGGGTCTGAGCAGTTCTTC	CACTRLAGGSEQFF
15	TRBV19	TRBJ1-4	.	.	TGTGCCAGTAGGAGAGGGCCCGCGGGATACGAAAAACTGTTTTTT	CASRRGPAGYEKLFF
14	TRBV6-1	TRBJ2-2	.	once	TGTGCCAGCAGGGAAGGGGGGAACACCGGGGAGCTGTTTTTT	CASREGGNTGELFF
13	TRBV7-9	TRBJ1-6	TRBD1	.	TGTGCCAGCAGCCCCACAGGGGATTCACCCCTCCACTTT	CASSPTGDSPLHF
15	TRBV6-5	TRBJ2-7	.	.	TGTGCCAGCAGGTCCCACCGGGGTTTAGGGGGCGAGCAGTACTTC	CASRSHRGLGGEQYF
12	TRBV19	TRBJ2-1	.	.	TGTGCCAGTAGTAACTCCTACAATGAGCAGTTCTTC	CASSNSYNEQFF
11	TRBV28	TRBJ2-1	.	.	TGTGCCAGCATACGTTGGAATGAGCAGTTCTTC	CASIRWNEQFF
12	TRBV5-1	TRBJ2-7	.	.	TGCGCCAGCAGCTTGGGGGGCTACGAGCAGTACTTC	CASSLGGYEQYF
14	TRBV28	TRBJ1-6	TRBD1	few	TGTGCCAGCAGTGGGGGACAGTATAATTCACCCCTCCACTTT	CASSGGQYNSPLHF
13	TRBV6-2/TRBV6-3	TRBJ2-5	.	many	TGTGCCAGCAGTTACGAGGCCCAAGAGACCCAGTACTTC	CASSYEAQETQYF
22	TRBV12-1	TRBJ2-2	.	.	TGTGCCAGCAGCTTAGACCTCTCCGGGACTAGCGGGAGTATTCGTGTCACCGGGGAGCTGTTTTTT	CASSLDLSGTSGSIRVTGELFF
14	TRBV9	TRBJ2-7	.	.	TGTGCCAGCAGCGTAGGGCAGCCGGCCTACGAGCAGTACTTC	CASSVGQPAYEQYF
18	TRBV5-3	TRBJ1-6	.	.	TGTGCCAGAAGCCTGCCGGCTCTACCCGTGGCCTATAATTCACCCCTCCACTTT	CARSLPALPVAYNSPLHF
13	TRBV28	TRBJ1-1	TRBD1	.	TGTGCCAGCAGTTCCCAGGGGGGGACTGAAGCTTTCTTT	CASSSQGGTEAFF
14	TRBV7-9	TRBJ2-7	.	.	TGTGCCAGCAGCTCCCTTAACAGCGGCTACGAGCAGTACTTC	CASSSLNSGYEQYF
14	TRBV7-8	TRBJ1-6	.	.	TGTGCCAGCAGCTTCCGGCAGGGGAATTCACCCCTCCACTTT	CASSFRQGNSPLHF
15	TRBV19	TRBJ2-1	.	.	TGTGCCAGTAGTGTCTCTCCGGGAGCATACAATGAGCAGTTCTTC	CASSVSPGAYNEQFF
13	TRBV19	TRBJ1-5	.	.	TGTGCCAGTAGTTACGGGGGCAATCAGCCCCAGCATTTT	CASSYGGNQPQHF
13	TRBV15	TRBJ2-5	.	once	TGTGCCACTAAAACTGACGGGGAAGAGACCCAGTACTTC	CATKTDGEETQYF
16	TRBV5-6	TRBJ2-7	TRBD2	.	TGTGCCAGCAGCGCGGCCACTAGCGGATCCTCCTACGAGCAGTACTTC	CASSAATSGSSYEQYF
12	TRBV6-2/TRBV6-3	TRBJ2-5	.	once	TGTGCCAGCAGTTACTCAAGAGAGACCCAGTACTTC	CASSYSRETQYF
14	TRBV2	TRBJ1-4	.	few	TGTGCCAGCAACCTGGGACAACTCCATGAAAAACTGTTTTTT	CASNLGQLHEKLFF
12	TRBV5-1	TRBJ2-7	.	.	TGCGCCAGCTTTTTAAACAGTAACGAGCAGTACTTC	CASFLNSNEQYF
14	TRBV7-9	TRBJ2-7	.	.	TGTGCCAGCAGCACTCGGGAGCTCTCCTACGAGCAGTACTTC	CASSTRELSYEQYF
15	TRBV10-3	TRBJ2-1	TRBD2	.	TGTGCCATCAGTGCTAGTAGCGGGAGCTACAATGAGCAGTTCTTC	CAISASSGSYNEQFF
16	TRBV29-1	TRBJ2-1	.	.	TGCAGCGTTGGAATGGGGAGACAGTTAGGGTTCGATGAGCAGTTCTTC	CSVGMGRQLGFDEQFF
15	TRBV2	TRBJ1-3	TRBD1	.	TGTGCCAGCAGTACCCGGACAGGGGTGGGAAACACCATATATTTT	CASSTRTGVGNTIYF
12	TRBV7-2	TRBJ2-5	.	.	TGTGCCAGCAGACACGGAGGGGAGACCCAGTACTTC	CASRHGGETQYF
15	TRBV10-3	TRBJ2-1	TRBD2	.	TGTGCCATCAGTAAGGGACTAGCGGGAGGCAATGAGCAGTTCTTC	CAISKGLAGGNEQFF
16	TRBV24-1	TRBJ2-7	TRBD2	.	TGTGCCACCAGTGACCCTACTAGCGGGCCCTCCTACGAGCAGTACTTC	CATSDPTSGPSYEQYF
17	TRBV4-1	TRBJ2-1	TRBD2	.	TGCGCCAGCAGCCAAGCAGGTAGCGGGAGCTCCTACAATGAGCAGTTCTTC	CASSQAGSGSSYNEQFF
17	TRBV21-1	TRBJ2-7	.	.	TGTGCCAGCAGCAAAGAAGAAGGACCCTGGTGCTCCTACGAGCAGTACTTC	CASSKEEGPWCSYEQYF
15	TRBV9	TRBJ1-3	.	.	TGTGCCAGCAGCGTAGGACCGGCCTCTGGAAACACCATATATTTT	CASSVGPASGNTIYF
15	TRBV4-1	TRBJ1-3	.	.	TGCGCCAGCGGCCGACAGGTCAATCCCGGAAACACCATATATTTT	CASGRQVNPGNTIYF
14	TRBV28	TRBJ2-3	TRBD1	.	TGTGCCAGCAGCCAGTCCCCGGCAGGGGGTACGCAGTATTTT	CASSQSPAGGTQYF
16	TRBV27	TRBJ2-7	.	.	TGTGCCAGCAGCCCGACCGTTGGGGCCGTTTTTTACGAGCAGTACTTC	CASSPTVGAVFYEQYF
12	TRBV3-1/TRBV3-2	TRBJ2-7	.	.	TGTGCCAGCAGCCAAGGCCCTCGCGAGCAGTACTTC	CASSQGPREQYF
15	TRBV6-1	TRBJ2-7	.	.	TGTGCCAGCAGTGAGAGCGGGCCCCTCTCCTACGAGCAGTACTTC	CASSESGPLSYEQYF
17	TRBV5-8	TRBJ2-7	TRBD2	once	TGTGCCAGCAGCTGGTCGCTGACTAGCGGGAGTATCAACGAGCAGTACTTC	CASSWSLTSGSINEQYF
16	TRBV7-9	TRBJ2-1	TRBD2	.	TGTGCCAGCAGACTTACTAGCGGGGGTGATTACAATGAGCAGTTCTTC	CASRLTSGGDYNEQFF
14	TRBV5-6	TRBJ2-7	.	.	TGTGCCAGCAGCTTGGGTATGATCTCCTACGAGCAGTACTTC	CASSLGMISYEQYF
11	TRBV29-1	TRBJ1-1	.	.	TGCAGCGTCTTCACGAACACTGAAGCTTTCTTT	CSVFTNTEAFF
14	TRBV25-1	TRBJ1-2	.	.	TGTGCCAGCAGGCCCGATGGGGGGGCGCTTGGCTACACCTTC	CASRPDGGALGYTF